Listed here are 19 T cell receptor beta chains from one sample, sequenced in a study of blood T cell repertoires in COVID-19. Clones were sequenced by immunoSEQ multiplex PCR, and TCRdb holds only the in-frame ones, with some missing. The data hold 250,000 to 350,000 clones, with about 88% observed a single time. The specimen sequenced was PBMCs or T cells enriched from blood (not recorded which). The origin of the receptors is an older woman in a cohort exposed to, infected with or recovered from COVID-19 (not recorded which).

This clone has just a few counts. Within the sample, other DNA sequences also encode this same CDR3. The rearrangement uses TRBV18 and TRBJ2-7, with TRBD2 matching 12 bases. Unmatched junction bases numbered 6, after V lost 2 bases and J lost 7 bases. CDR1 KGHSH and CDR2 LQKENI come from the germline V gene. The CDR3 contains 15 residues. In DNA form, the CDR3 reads TGTGCCAGCTCACCATCCCTAGCGGGAGGGGGGGAGCAGTACTTC. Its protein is CASSPSLAGGGEQYF. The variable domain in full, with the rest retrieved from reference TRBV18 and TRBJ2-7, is NAGVMQNPRHLVRRRGQEARLRCSPMKGHSHVYWYRQLPEEGLKFMVYLQKENIIDESGMPKERFSAEFPKEGPSILRIQQVVRGDSAAYFCASSPSLAGGGEQYFGPGTRLTVT.

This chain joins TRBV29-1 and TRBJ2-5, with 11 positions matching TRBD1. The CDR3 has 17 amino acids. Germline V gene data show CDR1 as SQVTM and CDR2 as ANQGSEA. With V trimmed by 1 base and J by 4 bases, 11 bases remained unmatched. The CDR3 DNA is TGCAGCGTTGAAGGGGGGACAGGGGGTCGAATGTTAGAGACCCAGTACTTC. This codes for CSVEGGTGGRMLETQYF.

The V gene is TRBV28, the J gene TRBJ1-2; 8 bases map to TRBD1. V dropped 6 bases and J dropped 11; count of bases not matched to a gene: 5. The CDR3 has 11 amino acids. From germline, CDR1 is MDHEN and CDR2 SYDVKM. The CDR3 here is CASSPRTGYTF. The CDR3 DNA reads TGTGCCAGCAGCCCCCGGACAGGGTACACCTTC.

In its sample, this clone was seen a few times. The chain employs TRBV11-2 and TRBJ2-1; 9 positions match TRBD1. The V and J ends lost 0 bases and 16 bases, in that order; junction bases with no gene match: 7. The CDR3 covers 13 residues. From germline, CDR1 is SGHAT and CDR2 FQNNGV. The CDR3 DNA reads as TGTGCCAGCAGCTTAGACGGGACAGGGTATTATTTCTTC. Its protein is CASSLDGTGYYFF.

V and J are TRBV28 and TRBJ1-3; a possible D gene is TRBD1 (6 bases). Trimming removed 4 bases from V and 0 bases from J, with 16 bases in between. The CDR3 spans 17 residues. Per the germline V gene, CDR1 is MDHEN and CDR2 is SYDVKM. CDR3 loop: CASSSPSGGHSGNTIYF. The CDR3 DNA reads TGTGCCAGCAGTTCTCCTTCGGGGGGCCACTCTGGAAACACCATATATTTT.

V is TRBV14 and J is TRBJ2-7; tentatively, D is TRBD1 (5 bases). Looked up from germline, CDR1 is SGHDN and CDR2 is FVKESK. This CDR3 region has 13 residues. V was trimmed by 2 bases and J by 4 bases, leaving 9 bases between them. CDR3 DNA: TGTGCCAGCAGCCAACAGGGAAAGTACGAGCAGTACTTC. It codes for CASSQQGKYEQYF.

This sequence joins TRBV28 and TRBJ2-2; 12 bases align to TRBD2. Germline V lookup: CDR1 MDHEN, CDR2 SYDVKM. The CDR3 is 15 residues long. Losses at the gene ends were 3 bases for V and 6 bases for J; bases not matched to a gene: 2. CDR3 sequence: CASSFASGRAGELFF. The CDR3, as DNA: TGTGCCAGCAGTTTTGCTAGCGGGAGGGCCGGGGAGCTGTTTTTT.

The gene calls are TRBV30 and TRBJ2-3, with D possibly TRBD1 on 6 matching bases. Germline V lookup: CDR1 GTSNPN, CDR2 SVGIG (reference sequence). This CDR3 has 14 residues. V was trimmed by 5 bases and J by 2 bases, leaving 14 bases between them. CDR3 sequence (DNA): TGTGCCTGGGCCCGACAGGTTAACACAGATACGCAGTATTTT. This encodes CAWARQVNTDTQYF.

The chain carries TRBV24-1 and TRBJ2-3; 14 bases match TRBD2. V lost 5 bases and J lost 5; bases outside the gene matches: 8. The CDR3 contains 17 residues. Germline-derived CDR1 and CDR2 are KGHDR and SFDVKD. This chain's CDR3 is CATSVQGLAGAIDTQYF. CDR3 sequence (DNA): TGTGCCACCAGTGTCCAGGGACTAGCGGGAGCTATAGATACGCAGTATTTT.

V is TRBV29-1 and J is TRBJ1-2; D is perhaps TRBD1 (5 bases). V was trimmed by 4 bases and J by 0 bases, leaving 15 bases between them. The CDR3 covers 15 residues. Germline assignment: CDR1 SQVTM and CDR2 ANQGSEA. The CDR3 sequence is CSVGQKLRANYGYTF. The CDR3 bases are TGCAGCGTTGGACAGAAACTAAGGGCTAACTATGGCTACACCTTC.

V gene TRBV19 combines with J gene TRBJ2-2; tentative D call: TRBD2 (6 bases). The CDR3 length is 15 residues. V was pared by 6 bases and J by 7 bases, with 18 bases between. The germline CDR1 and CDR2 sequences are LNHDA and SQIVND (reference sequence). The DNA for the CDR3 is TGTGCCAGTAGAGTGGTGGCGGGGACTGACGGGGAGCTGTTTTTT. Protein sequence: CASRVVAGTDGELFF.

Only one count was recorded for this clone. CDR3 protein: CAIGAGGTSYEQYF. In DNA form, the CDR3 reads TGTGCCATCGGGGCGGGAGGTACCTCCTACGAGCAGTACTTC. The rearrangement joins TRBV10-3 to TRBJ2-7, with 8 positions matching TRBD2. The germline CDR1 and CDR2 sequences are ENHRY and SYGVKD. The trim removed 8 bases at V and 0 bases at J, leaving 6 bases unmatched. The CDR3 is 14 residues long.

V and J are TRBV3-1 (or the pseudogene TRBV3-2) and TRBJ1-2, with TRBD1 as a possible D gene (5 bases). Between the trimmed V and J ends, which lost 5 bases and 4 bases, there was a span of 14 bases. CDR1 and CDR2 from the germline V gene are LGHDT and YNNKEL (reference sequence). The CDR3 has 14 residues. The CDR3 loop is CASSEGVGGYGYTF. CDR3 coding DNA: TGTGCCAGCAGCGAAGGGGTAGGAGGCTATGGCTACACCTTC.

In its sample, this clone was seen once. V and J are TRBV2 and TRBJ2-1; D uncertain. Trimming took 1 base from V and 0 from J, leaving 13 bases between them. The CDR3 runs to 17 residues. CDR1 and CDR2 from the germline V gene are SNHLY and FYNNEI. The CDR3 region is CASSEVSLSSSYNEQFF. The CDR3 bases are TGTGCCAGCAGTGAAGTCTCCCTCTCCTCCTCCTACAATGAGCAGTTCTTC.

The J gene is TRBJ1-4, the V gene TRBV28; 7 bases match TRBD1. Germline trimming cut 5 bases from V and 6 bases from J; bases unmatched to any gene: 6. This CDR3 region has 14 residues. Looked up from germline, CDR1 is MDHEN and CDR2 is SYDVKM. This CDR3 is CASSQTGLDEKLFF. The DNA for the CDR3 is TGTGCCAGCAGTCAGACAGGGTTGGATGAAAAACTGTTTTTT.

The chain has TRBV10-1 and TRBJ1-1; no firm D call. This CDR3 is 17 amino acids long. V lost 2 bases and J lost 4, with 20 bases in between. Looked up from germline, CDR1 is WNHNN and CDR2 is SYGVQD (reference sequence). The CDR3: CASSEGGGERRGTEAFF. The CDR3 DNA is TGCGCCAGCAGTGAGGGAGGCGGGGAACGCCGCGGCACTGAAGCTTTCTTT.

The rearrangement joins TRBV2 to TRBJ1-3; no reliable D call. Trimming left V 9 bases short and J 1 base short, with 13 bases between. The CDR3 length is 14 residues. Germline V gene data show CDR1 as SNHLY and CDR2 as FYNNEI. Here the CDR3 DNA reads TGTGCCAGGGCCTCAGAATTTTCTGGAAACACCATATATTTT. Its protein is CARASEFSGNTIYF.

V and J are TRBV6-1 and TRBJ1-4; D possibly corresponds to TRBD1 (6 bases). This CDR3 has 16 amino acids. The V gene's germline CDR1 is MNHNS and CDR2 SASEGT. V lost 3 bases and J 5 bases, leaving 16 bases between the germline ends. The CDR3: CASSDARGGANEKLFF. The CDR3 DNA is TGTGCCAGCAGTGACGCCCGGGGGGGGGCGAATGAAAAACTGTTTTTT.

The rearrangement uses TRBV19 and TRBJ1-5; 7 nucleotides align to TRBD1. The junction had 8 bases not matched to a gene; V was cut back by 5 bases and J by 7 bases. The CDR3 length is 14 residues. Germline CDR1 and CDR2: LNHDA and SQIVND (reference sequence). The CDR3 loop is CASSVKRGQQPQHF. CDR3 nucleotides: TGTGCCAGTAGTGTTAAGAGGGGGCAACAGCCCCAGCATTTT.